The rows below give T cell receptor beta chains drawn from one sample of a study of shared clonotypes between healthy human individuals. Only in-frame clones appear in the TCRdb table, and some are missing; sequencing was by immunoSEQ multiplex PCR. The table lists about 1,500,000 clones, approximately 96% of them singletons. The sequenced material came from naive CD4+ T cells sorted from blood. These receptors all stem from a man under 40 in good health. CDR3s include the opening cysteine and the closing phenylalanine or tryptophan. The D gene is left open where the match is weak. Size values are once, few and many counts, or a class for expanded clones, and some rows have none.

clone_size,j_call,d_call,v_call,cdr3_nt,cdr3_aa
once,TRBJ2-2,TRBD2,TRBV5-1,TGCGCCAGCAGCAACCCCGGGACTAGCTCCGGCGGGGGCACCGGGGAGCTGTTTTTT,CASSNPGTSSGGGTGELFF
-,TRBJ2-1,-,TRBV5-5,TGTGCCAGCAGCTTGACAGGGAGCTCCTACAATGAGCAGTTCTTC,CASSLTGSSYNEQFF
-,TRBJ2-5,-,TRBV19,TGTGCCAGTAGTATAGACCGGGGAGCCCAGACCCAGTACTTC,CASSIDRGAQTQYF
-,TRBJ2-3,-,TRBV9,TGTGCCAGCAGCGTAGACCCTCTGGGGGGCGGGAGCCTAGATACGCAGTATTTT,CASSVDPLGGGSLDTQYF
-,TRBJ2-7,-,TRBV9,TGTGCCAGCAGCCCAGTGGGTAACTCCTACGAGCAGTACTTC,CASSPVGNSYEQYF
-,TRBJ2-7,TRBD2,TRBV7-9,TGTGCCAGCAGCTTGGGCACTAGCGGGAGGTCCTACGAGCAGTACTTC,CASSLGTSGRSYEQYF
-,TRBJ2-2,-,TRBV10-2,TGCGCCACCGGGACTCTCGAGGGTACCGGGGAGCTGTTTTTT,CATGTLEGTGELFF
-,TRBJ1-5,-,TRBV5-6,TGTGCCAGCAGCCAGACAGATAGCAATCAGCCCCAGCATTTT,CASSQTDSNQPQHF
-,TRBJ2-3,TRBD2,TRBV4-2,TGTGCCAGCAGCCGGATAGCGGGAGGGCCGGTAGCGGCAGATACGCAGTATTTT,CASSRIAGGPVAADTQYF
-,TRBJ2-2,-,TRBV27,TGTGCCAGCAGTTTGGCCACCCTGGGGACCGGGGAGCTGTTTTTT,CASSLATLGTGELFF
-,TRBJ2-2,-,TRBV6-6,TGTGCCAGCAGCGAGGCTAGTTTCACCGGGGAGCTGTTTTTT,CASSEASFTGELFF
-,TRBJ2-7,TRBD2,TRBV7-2,TGTGCCAGCAGCTTAGAAGGGACTAGGTCCTACGAGCAGTACTTC,CASSLEGTRSYEQYF
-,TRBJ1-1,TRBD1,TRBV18,TGTGCCAGCTCACCTTCCGGGACAGGGGGGACTGAAGCTTTCTTT,CASSPSGTGGTEAFF
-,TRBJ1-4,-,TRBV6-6,TGTGCCAGCAGTTACTCAGGGGAGCTGGTGAAACTGTTTTTT,CASSYSGELVKLFF
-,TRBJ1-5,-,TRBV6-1,TGTGCCAGCAGTTTATCAGAAAGCAATCAGCCCCAGCATTTT,CASSLSESNQPQHF
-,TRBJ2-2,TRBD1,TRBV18,TGTGCCAGCTCACCCGAACAGGGGGCGCAGGGGGAGCTGTTTTTT,CASSPEQGAQGELFF
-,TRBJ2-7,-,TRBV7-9,TGTGCCAGCAGCGAAATGACGCTCTCCTACGAGCAGTACTTC,CASSEMTLSYEQYF
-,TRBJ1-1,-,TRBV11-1,TGTGCCAGCAGCTTAGAGGGGGTCAAGGCTTTCTTT,CASSLEGVKAFF
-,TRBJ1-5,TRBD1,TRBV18,TGTGCCAGCTCACCACGTGCAGGGGGGTTAATCAATCAGCCCCAGCATTTT,CASSPRAGGLINQPQHF
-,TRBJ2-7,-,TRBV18,TGTGCCAGCTCCCCGAGCTCCTACGAGCAGTACTTC,CASSPSSYEQYF
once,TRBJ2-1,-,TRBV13,TGTGCCAGCAGCTTAGACTCCTACAATGAGCAGTTCTTC,CASSLDSYNEQFF
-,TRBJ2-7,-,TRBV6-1,TGTGCCAGCAGTGAACAGCGGTCCTCCTACGAGCAGTACTTC,CASSEQRSSYEQYF
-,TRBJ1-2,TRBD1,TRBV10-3,TGTGCCATCACCCCCCAGATCCCCGGGACAGGGGCTAACTATGGCTACACCTTC,CAITPQIPGTGANYGYTF
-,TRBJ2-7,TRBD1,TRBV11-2,TGTGCCAGCAGCCTAACAGGGGGACCCTACGAGCAGTACTTC,CASSLTGGPYEQYF
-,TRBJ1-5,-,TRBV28,TGTGCCAGCAGTTTCCATGAAGGTTCTATCAATCAGCCCCAGCATTTT,CASSFHEGSINQPQHF
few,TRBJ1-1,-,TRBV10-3,TGTGCCATCAGTCAGTCAGGGATGGACACTGAAGCTTTCTTT,CAISQSGMDTEAFF
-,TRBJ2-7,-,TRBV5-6,TGTGCCAGCAGCTGGGGACCCTACTACGAGCAGTACTTC,CASSWGPYYEQYF
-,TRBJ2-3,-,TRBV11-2,TGTGCCAGCAGTTCGGGAAGACTCCGAACAGATACGCAGTATTTT,CASSSGRLRTDTQYF
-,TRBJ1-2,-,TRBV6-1,TGTGCCAGCAGTGTGGAGTTTTGGAGGGCCGATGGCTACACCTTC,CASSVEFWRADGYTF
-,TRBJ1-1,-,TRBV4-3,TGCGCCAGCAGCCAGACGCTCGGGTCCACTGAAGCTTTCTTT,CASSQTLGSTEAFF
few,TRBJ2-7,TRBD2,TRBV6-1,TGTGCCAGCAGTGAAGGGCTAGCGGGATACGAGCAGTACTTC,CASSEGLAGYEQYF
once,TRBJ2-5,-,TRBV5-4,TGTGCCAGCAGCCTCGGGGCCCAAGAGACCCAGTACTTC,CASSLGAQETQYF
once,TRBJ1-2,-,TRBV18,TGTGCCAGCTCACCGGGACGCAGAAATGGCTACACCTTC,CASSPGRRNGYTF
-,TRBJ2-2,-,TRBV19,TGTGCCAGTAGCATAATATTGGGTAACACCGGGGAGCTGTTTTTT,CASSIILGNTGELFF
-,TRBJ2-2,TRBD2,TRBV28,TGTGCCAGCAGCACCCCCGGGGGGTTGGGCGGGGAGCTGTTTTTT,CASSTPGGLGGELFF
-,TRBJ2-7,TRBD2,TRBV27,TGTGCCAGCAGTTTATTAGCGGGAGTCGTGTCCGTCGAGCAGTACTTC,CASSLLAGVVSVEQYF
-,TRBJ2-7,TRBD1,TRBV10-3,TGTGCCAGCCAACAAGGACAGGGTATCTACGAGCAGTACTTC,CASQQGQGIYEQYF
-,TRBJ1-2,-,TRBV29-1,TGCAGCGTTGGGGAGGAGGGACTATATGGCTACACCTTC,CSVGEEGLYGYTF
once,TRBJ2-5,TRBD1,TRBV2,TGTGCCAGCAGTTTACAGGGGGCTGGAAAGACCCAGTACTTC,CASSLQGAGKTQYF
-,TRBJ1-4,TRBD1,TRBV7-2,TGTGCCAGCAGCTTATGGTCAGGGGGCGAAAAACTGTTTTTT,CASSLWSGGEKLFF
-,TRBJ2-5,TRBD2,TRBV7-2,TGTGCCAGCAGCTTGGGACTAGCGGGACGGGAGACCCAGTACTTC,CASSLGLAGRETQYF
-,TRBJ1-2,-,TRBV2,TGTGCCAGCAGACCAGGGCCCGGTCAAGGCTACACCTTC,CASRPGPGQGYTF
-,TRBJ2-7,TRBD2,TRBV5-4,TGTGCCAGCAGCTTGGTGTTAGCGGGAGTGAGGGAGCAGTACTTC,CASSLVLAGVREQYF
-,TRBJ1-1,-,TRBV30,TGTGCCTGGAGTGGCGACAGGCCTCTGAACACTGAAGCTTTCTTT,CAWSGDRPLNTEAFF
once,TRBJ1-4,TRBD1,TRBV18,TGTGCCAGCTCACCGGGACAGGGGGCGCGGATGGGTGAAAAACTGTTTTTT,CASSPGQGARMGEKLFF
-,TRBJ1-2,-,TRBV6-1,TGTGCCAGCAGTGACCCCGGCGCCCCGGCCGGCTATGGCTACACCTTC,CASSDPGAPAGYGYTF
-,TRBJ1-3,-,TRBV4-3,TGCGCCAGCAGCCAAGGTCAGGACTCTGGAAACACCATATATTTT,CASSQGQDSGNTIYF
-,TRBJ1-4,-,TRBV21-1,TGTGCCAGCAGCAAAGACAGGGAAAAACTGTTTTTT,CASSKDREKLFF